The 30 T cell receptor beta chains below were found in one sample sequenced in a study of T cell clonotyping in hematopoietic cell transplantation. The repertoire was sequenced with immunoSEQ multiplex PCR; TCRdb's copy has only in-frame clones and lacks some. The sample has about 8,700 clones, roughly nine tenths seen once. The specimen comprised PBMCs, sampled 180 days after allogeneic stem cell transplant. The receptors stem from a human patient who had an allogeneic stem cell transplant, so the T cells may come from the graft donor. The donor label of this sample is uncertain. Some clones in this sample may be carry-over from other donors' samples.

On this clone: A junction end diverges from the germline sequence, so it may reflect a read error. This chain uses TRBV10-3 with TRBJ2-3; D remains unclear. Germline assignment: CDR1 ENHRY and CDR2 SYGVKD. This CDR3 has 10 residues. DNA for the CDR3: TGTGCCAGCAGTCACGCCCCGCAGTATTTT. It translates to CASSHAPQYF.

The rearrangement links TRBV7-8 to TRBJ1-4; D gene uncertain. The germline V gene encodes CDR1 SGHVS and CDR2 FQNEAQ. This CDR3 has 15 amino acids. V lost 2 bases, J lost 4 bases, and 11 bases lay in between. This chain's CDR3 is CASSLQEAYNEKLFF. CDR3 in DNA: TGTGCCAGCAGCTTACAGGAAGCGTATAATGAAAAACTGTTTTTT.

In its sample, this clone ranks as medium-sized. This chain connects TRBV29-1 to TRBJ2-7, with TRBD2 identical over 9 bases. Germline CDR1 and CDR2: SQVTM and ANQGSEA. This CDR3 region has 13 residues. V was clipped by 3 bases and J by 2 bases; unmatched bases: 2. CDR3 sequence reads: CSVDLAGTYEQYF. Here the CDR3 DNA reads TGCAGCGTTGATCTAGCGGGGACCTACGAGCAGTACTTC.

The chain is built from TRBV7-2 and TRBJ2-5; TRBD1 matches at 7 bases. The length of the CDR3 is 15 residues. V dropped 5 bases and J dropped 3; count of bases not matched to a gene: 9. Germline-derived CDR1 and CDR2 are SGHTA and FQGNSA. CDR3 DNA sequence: TGTGCCAGCAGCCCCCGGACAGGACGGGAAGAGACCCAGTACTTC. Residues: CASSPRTGREETQYF.

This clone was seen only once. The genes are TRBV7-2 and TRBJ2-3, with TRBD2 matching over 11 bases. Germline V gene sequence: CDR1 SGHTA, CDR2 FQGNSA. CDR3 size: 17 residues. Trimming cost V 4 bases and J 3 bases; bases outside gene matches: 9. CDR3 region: CASSSRYSGGGTDTQYF. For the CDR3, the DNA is TGTGCCAGCAGCTCCAGATATAGCGGGGGGGGGACAGATACGCAGTATTTT.

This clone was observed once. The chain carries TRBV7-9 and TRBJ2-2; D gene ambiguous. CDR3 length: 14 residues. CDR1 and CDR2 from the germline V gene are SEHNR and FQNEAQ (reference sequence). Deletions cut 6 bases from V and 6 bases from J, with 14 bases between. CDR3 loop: CASSSTTEAGELFF. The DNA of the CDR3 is TGTGCCAGCAGTTCGACGACTGAGGCCGGGGAGCTGTTTTTT.

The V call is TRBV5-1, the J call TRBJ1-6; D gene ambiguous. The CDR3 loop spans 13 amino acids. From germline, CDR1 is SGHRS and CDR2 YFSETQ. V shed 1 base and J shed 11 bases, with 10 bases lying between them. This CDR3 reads CASSLKLDAPLHF. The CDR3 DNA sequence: TGCGCCAGCAGCTTGAAATTGGACGCACCCCTCCACTTT.

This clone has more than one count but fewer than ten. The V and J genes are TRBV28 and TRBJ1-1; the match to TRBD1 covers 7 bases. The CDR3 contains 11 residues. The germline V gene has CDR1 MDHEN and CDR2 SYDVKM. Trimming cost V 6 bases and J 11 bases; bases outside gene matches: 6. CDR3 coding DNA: TGTGCCAGCAGCACACAGGGGAGGGCTTTCTTT. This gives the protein CASSTQGRAFF.

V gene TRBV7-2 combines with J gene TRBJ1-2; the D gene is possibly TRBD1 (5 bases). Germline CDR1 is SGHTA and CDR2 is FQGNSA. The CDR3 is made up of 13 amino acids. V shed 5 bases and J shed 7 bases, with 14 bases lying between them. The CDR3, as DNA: TGTGCCAGCAGCGACAACGCGGGGGTTGGCTACACCTTC. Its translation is CASSDNAGVGYTF.

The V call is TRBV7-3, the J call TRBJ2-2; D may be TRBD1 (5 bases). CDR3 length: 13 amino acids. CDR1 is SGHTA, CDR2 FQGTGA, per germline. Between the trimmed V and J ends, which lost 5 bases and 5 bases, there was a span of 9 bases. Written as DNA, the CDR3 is TGTGCCAGCAGCCCTCAGGGTACCGGGGAGCTGTTTTTT. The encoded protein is CASSPQGTGELFF.

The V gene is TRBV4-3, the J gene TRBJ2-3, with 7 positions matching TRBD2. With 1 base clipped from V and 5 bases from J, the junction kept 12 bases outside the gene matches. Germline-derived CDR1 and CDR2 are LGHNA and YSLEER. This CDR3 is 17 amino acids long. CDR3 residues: CASSQVLFSGEGDTQYF. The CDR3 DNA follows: TGCGCCAGCAGCCAAGTTCTGTTCAGCGGGGAAGGAGATACGCAGTATTTT.

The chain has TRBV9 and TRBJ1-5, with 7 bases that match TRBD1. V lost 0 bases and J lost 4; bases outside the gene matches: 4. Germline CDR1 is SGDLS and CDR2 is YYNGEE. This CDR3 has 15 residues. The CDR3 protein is CASSVEPGQNQPQHF. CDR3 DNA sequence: TGTGCCAGCAGCGTAGAGCCGGGACAGAATCAGCCCCAGCATTTT.

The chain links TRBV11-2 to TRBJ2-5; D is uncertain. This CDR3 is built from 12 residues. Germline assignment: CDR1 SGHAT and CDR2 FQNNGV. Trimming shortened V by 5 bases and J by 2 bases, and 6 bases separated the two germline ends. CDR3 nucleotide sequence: TGTGCCAGCAGCCGGGTTCAAGAGACCCAGTACTTC. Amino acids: CASSRVQETQYF.

CDR3: CASSLIGGPIGELFF. The DNA of the CDR3 is TGCGCCAGCAGCTTGATCGGGGGGCCCATCGGGGAGCTGTTTTTT. The rearrangement links TRBV5-1 to TRBJ2-2, with D perhaps TRBD2 (7 bases). V shed 1 base and J shed 7 bases, with 14 bases lying between them. CDR1 and CDR2 (germline): SGHRS, YFSETQ. The CDR3 runs to 15 residues.

The CDR3 DNA reads TGTGCCAGCAGGGGACAGAACAACTATGGCTACACCTTC. Residues: CASRGQNNYGYTF. The chain has TRBV6-1 and TRBJ1-2; the match to TRBD1 covers 7 bases. Germline CDR1 MNHNS, CDR2 SASEGT. Trimming took 6 bases from V and 2 from J; bases not matched to a gene: 3. The CDR3 spans 13 residues.

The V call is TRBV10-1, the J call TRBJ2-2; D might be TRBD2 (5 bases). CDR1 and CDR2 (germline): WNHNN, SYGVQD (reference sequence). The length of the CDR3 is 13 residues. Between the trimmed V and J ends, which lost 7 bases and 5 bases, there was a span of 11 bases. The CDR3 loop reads CASKGSWTGELFF. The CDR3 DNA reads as TGCGCCAGCAAAGGGAGTTGGACCGGGGAGCTGTTTTTT.

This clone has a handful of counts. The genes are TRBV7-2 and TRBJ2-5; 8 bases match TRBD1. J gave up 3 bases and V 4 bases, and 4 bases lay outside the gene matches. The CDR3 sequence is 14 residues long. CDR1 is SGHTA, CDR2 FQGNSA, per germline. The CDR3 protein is CASSSGQVKETQYF. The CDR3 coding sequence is TGTGCCAGCAGCTCGGGACAGGTGAAAGAGACCCAGTACTTC.

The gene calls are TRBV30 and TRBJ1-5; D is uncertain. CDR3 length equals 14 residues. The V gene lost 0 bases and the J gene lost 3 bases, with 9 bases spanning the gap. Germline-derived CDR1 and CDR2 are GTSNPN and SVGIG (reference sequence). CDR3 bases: TGTGCCTGGAGTGTAGGTCGGTACAATCAGCCCCAGCATTTT. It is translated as CAWSVGRYNQPQHF.

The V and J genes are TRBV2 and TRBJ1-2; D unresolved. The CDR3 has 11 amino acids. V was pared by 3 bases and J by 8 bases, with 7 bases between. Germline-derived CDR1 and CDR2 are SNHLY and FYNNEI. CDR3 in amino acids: CASSDREGYTF. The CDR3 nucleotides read TGTGCCAGCAGTGATCGTGAGGGCTACACCTTC.

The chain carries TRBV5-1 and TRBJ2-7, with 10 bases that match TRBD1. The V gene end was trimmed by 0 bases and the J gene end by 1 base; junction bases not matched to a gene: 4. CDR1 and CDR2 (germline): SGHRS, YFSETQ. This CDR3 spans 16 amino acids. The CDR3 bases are TGCGCCAGCAGCTTGGTAGGGGGACAGGGGTCCTACGAGCAGTACTTC. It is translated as CASSLVGGQGSYEQYF.

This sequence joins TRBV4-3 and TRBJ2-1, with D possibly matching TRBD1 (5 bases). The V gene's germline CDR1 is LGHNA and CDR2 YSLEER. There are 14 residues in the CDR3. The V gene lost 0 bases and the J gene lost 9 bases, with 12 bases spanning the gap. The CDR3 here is CASSQDQGFGEQFF. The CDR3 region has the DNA TGCGCCAGCAGCCAAGATCAGGGATTCGGTGAGCAGTTCTTC.

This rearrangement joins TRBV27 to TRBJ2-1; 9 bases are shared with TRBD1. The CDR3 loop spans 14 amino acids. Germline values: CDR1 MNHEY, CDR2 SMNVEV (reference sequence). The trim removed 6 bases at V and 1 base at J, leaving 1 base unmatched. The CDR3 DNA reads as TGTGCCAGCAGCGACAGGGGGTCCTACAATGAGCAGTTCTTC. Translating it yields CASSDRGSYNEQFF.

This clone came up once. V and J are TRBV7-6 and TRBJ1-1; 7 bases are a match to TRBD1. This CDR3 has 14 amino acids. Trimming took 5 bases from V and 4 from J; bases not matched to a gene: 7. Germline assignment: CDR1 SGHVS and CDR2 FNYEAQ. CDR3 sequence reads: CASSARQGGTEAFF. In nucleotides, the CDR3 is TGTGCCAGCAGCGCACGACAGGGAGGCACTGAAGCTTTCTTT.

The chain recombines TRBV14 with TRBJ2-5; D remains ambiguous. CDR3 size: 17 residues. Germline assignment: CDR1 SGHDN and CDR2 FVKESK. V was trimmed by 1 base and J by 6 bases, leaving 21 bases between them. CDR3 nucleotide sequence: TGTGCCAGCAGCCAAGTAAGGGCCTTCCCCCGACGGAAGACCCAGTACTTC. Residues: CASSQVRAFPRRKTQYF.

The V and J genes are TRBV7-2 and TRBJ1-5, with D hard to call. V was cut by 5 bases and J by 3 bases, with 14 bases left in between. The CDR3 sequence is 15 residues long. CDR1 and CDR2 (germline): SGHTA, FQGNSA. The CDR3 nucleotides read TGTGCCAGCAGCGCCAATAGTCGGGACAATCAGCCCCAGCATTTT. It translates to CASSANSRDNQPQHF.

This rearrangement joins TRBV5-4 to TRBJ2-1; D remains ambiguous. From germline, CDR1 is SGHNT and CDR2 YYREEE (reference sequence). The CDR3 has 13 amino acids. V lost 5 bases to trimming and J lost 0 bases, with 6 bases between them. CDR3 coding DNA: TGTGCCAGCAGAGGGAACTCCTACAATGAGCAGTTCTTC. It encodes CASRGNSYNEQFF.

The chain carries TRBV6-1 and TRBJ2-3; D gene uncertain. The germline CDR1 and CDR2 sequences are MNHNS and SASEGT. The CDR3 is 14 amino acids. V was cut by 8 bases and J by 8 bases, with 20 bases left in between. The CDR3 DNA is TGTGCCAGCTCTTCCGGTCCGATTCTTGGTACGCAGTATTTT. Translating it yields CASSSGPILGTQYF.

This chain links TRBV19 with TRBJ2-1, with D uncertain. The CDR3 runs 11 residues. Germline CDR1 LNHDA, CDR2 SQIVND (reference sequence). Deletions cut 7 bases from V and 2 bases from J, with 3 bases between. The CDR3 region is CASNTYNEQFF. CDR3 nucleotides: TGTGCCAGTAATACCTACAATGAGCAGTTCTTC.

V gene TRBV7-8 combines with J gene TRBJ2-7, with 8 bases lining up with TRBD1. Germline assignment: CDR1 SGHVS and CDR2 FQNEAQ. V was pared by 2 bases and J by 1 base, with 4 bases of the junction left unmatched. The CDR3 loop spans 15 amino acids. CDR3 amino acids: CASSLRGQGSYEQYF. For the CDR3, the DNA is TGTGCCAGCAGCTTAAGAGGACAGGGATCCTACGAGCAGTACTTC.

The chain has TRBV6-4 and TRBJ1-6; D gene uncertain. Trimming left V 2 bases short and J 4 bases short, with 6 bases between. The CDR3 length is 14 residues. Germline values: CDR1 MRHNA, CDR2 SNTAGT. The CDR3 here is CASSDLGYNSPLHF. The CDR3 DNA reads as TGTGCCAGCAGTGACCTTGGTTATAATTCACCCCTCCACTTT.